This T cell receptor (beta chain) emerged from a study of T cells in women clearing cervical HPV infection. Overall study context: Controls' single incident HPV16 infection cleared within 12 months without precancer.

Points from the study as a whole: Unknown T-cell numbers per sample may underlie the richness differences.

As to this clone: Its antigen is not identified. The read ends 3 residues shy of where the CDR3 ends; the end is completed using the germline J gene.

CDR3 size: 13 residues. The J segment lost 4 bases and the V segment lost 10 bases, leaving 5 bases of the junction unmatched. CDR1 is LNHDA and CDR2 is SQIVND in the germline V gene (reference sequence). Repertoires were generated with immunoSEQ multiplex PCR, while TCRdb's copy carries only in-frame clones and drops some. Its clone listing holds roughly 18,000 clones. The chain couples TRBV19 to TRBJ2-3, with 10 nucleotides matching TRBD1. Sequenced: blood buffy coat. This clonotype was obtained from a woman between 18 and 70 years old with a cervical HPV16 infection that either progressed to CIN3+ or cleared (not recorded which). CDR3 DNA, as far as it was read: TGTGCCACCGGGACAGGGGCTGCAGATACG. Its translation: CATGTGAADT. The full CDR3 protein reads CATGTGAADTQYF.